One sample yielded the 21 T cell receptor beta chains listed below, sequenced in a study of a mutant IDH1 vaccine in newly diagnosed glioma. These receptors are not linked to any known antigen. The time point denotes: week 35, safety follow-up. Doses of 300 ug of mutant IDH1 20-mer peptide were given with topical imiquimod. Clones were sequenced by immunoSEQ multiplex PCR, and TCRdb holds only the in-frame ones, with some missing. The sample lists under 35,000 clones; about 76% were seen once. The source material was PBMCs, sampled from a glioma patient whose treatment included an IDH1 peptide vaccine. The source of these receptors is a man aged 50-59 years with glioma.

The chain combines TRBV7-2 with TRBJ2-5, with D hard to call. Germline V gene data show CDR1 as SGHTA and CDR2 as FQGNSA. V was trimmed by 9 bases and J by 4 bases, leaving 15 bases between them. This CDR3 is built from 13 residues. The CDR3 bases are TGTGCCAGTGGACGTGGCGAACGAGAGACCCAGTACTTC. Its protein is CASGRGERETQYF.

In its sample, this clone was seen once. The V gene is TRBV7-9, the J gene TRBJ2-3, with D tentatively TRBD1 or TRBD2 (5 bases each). From germline, CDR1 is SEHNR and CDR2 FQNEAQ (reference sequence). V was pared by 11 bases and J by 1 base, with 13 bases between. This CDR3 region has 13 residues. The CDR3: CARGTAGTDTQYF. The CDR3, as DNA: TGTGCCCGGGGCACTGCGGGCACAGATACGCAGTATTTT.

This chain uses TRBV30 with TRBJ1-1; no reliable D call. Trimming pared 7 bases from V and 1 base from J, leaving 13 bases between. There are 13 residues in the CDR3. CDR1 GTSNPN and CDR2 SVGIG come from the germline V gene (reference sequence). CDR3 residues: CASLAGGNTEAFF. The CDR3 nucleotides are TGTGCCTCATTAGCGGGAGGGAACACTGAAGCTTTCTTT.

On this clone: This may arise from a read error, as a much more abundant clone is one base away. V usage is TRBV5-6 and J usage is TRBJ2-7; D not resolved. V was clipped by 3 bases and J by 3 bases, with 7 bases between them. The length of the CDR3 is 12 residues. CDR1 is SGHDT, CDR2 YYEEEE, per germline. This chain's CDR3 is CASSSVSYEQYF. The CDR3 DNA follows: TGTGCCAGCAGCTCGGTCAGCTACGAGCAGTACTTC. The full variable domain, its missing parts supplied by reference TRBV5-6 and TRBJ2-7, is DAGVTQSPTHLIKTRGQQVTLRCSPKSGHDTVSWYQQALGQGPQFIFQYYEEEERQRGNFPDRFSGHQFPNYSSELNVNALLLGDSALYLCASSSVSYEQYFGPGTRLTVT.

The gene calls are TRBV4-1 and TRBJ1-1; 8 bases map to TRBD1. J was trimmed by 4 bases and V by 8 bases; bases with no gene match: 6. The CDR3 contains 13 residues. The germline V gene has CDR1 MGHRA and CDR2 YSYEKL. Here the CDR3 DNA reads TGCGCCAGCTCCAGTACAGGGGGCACTGAAGCTTTCTTT. Amino acid sequence: CASSSTGGTEAFF.

The chain joins TRBV4-1 to TRBJ2-2, with D perhaps TRBD1 or TRBD2 (5 bases each). CDR3 length: 17 amino acids. Germline CDR1 MGHRA, CDR2 YSYEKL. Trimming removed 1 base from V and 5 bases from J, with 17 bases in between. The CDR3 sequence is CASSQGFPQGVTGELFF. The CDR3 nucleotides read TGCGCCAGCAGCCAAGGCTTTCCGCAGGGAGTAACCGGGGAGCTGTTTTTT.

The V call is TRBV5-4, the J call TRBJ1-1; D gene ambiguous. Germline loops: CDR1 SGHNT, CDR2 YYREEE (reference sequence). The CDR3 length is 15 residues. V was shortened by 0 bases and J by 0 bases, with 9 bases between the two germline ends. CDR3 coding DNA: TGTGCCAGCAGCTTGGAAGGGTTCATGAACACTGAAGCTTTCTTT. The encoded protein is CASSLEGFMNTEAFF.

The V gene is TRBV4-1, the J gene TRBJ2-1; D not certain. The length of the CDR3 is 14 residues. CDR1 is MGHRA, CDR2 YSYEKL, per germline. Trimming left V 1 base short and J 3 bases short, with 7 bases between. CDR3 nucleotides: TGCGCCAGCAGCCAAGGACCAAACTACAATGAGCAGTTCTTC. Its protein product is CASSQGPNYNEQFF.

CDR3 nucleotide sequence: TGTGCCATCAGCACCGGCGGGAGGGGCTCAAGCTCCTACAATGAGCAGTTCTTC. Residues: CAISTGGRGSSSYNEQFF. This chain links TRBV10-3 with TRBJ2-1; TRBD2 matches 9 bases. J gave up 0 bases and V 6 bases, and 12 bases lay outside the gene matches. The CDR3 loop spans 18 amino acids. Germline CDR1 ENHRY, CDR2 SYGVKD.

J is TRBJ2-7 and V is TRBV19, with a possible D match to TRBD2 (5 bases). V lost 3 bases, J lost 4 bases, and 13 bases lay in between. The CDR3 totals 14 residues. The germline gives CDR1 LNHDA, CDR2 SQIVND (reference sequence). CDR3 sequence (DNA): TGTGCCAGTAGTATTAGAACTAGTGGGTACGAGCAGTACTTC. Amino acid sequence: CASSIRTSGYEQYF.

The chain joins TRBV5-6 to TRBJ1-2; D unresolved. Germline CDR1 SGHDT, CDR2 YYEEEE. The V end was cut by 1 base, the J end by 8 bases, with 12 bases between. This CDR3 region has 13 residues. CDR3 coding DNA: TGTGCCAGCAGCTTGATGCAGAATGAGGGCTACACCTTC. The encoded protein is CASSLMQNEGYTF.

The chain links TRBV7-9 to TRBJ2-7; 8 positions match TRBD1. Germline V gives CDR1 SEHNR, CDR2 FQNEAQ (reference sequence). CDR3 length equals 13 residues. The trim removed 5 bases at V and 7 bases at J, leaving 7 bases unmatched. The CDR3 DNA follows: TGTGCCAGCAGCACACAGGGGGACGGGGAGCAGTACTTC. Residues: CASSTQGDGEQYF.

The CDR3 spells CASSPRTGIAYEQYF. CDR3 bases: TGCGCCAGCAGCCCGAGGACAGGTATCGCCTACGAGCAGTACTTC. V is TRBV5-1 and J is TRBJ2-7, with 7 bases lining up with TRBD1. V lost 4 bases, J lost 2 bases, and 9 bases stayed unmatched. This CDR3 has 15 residues. Germline V gene sequence: CDR1 SGHRS, CDR2 YFSETQ.

The DNA for the CDR3 is TGTGCCAGCAGCGCTAGCTCTGGGGCCAACGTCCTGACTTTC. It specifies CASSASSGANVLTF. The chain combines TRBV13 with TRBJ2-6; D gene ambiguous. The germline CDR1 and CDR2 sequences are PRHDT and FYEKMQ (reference sequence). CDR3 length equals 14 residues. Trimming cost V 5 bases and J 0 bases, with 5 bases left between them. Full variable domain (outside the CDR3, taken from reference TRBV13 and TRBJ2-6): AAGVIQSPRHLIKEKRETATLKCYPIPRHDTVYWYQQGPGQDPQFLISFYEKMQSDKGSIPDRFSAQQFSDYHSELNMSSLELGDSALYFCASSASSGANVLTFGAGSRLTVL.

The rearrangement uses TRBV11-2 and TRBJ1-5; no clear D. CDR1 is SGHAT and CDR2 is FQNNGV in the germline V gene. Trimming took 5 bases from V and 0 from J, leaving 11 bases between them. The CDR3 covers 15 residues. CDR3 residues: CASSPGDYSNQPQHF. The CDR3 DNA is TGTGCCAGCAGCCCCGGGGATTATAGCAATCAGCCCCAGCATTTT.

The chain carries TRBV5-1 and TRBJ2-3; D perhaps matches TRBD1 (6 bases). The CDR3 totals 13 residues. V dropped 6 bases and J dropped 2 bases, with 10 bases sitting between them. CDR1 and CDR2 (germline): SGHRS, YFSETQ. CDR3 loop: CASTDRATDTQYF. As DNA, the CDR3 is TGCGCCAGCACGGACAGAGCCACAGATACGCAGTATTTT.

This clone was detected a few times. V usage is TRBV6-1 and J usage is TRBJ1-2, with D uncertain. V was trimmed by 2 bases and J by 4 bases, leaving 11 bases between them. Germline CDR1 MNHNS, CDR2 SASEGT. The CDR3 covers 14 residues. The CDR3 nucleotides read TGTGCCAGCAGTGAACGGGAGGGAAGCTATGGCTACACCTTC. It is translated as CASSEREGSYGYTF.

The chain joins TRBV7-9 to TRBJ2-5; no reliable D call. This CDR3 has 11 residues. Germline values: CDR1 SEHNR, CDR2 FQNEAQ (reference sequence). V lost 4 bases and J lost 4, with 4 bases in between. The CDR3 region is CASSSVETQYF. The CDR3 nucleotides read TGTGCCAGCAGCTCCGTAGAGACCCAGTACTTC.

The rearrangement links TRBV5-1 to TRBJ1-6; D ambiguous. This CDR3 has 13 residues. CDR1 and CDR2 (germline): SGHRS, YFSETQ. V dropped 0 bases and J dropped 6 bases, with 4 bases sitting between them. The CDR3 reads CASSLVSNSPLHF. The CDR3 nucleotides read TGCGCCAGCAGCTTGGTCAGTAATTCACCCCTCCACTTT.

The chain links TRBV28 to TRBJ1-1; D ambiguous. The CDR3 runs to 13 residues. V was cut by 8 bases and J by 9 bases, with 19 bases left in between. Germline V CDR1 and CDR2: MDHEN, SYDVKM. CDR3 nucleotide sequence: TGTGCCAGCCTAGATGGGCAGCTATTAAAAGCTTTCTTT. Translated: CASLDGQLLKAFF.

The chain employs TRBV6-4 and TRBJ2-7, with a tentative D call TRBD2 (6 bases). In germline, CDR1 is MRHNA, CDR2 SNTAGT. CDR3 length equals 15 residues. With 3 bases removed from V and 0 bases from J, the gap between germline ends came to 12 bases. CDR3 in amino acids: CASSELHGSSYEQYF. CDR3 nucleotide sequence: TGTGCCAGCAGTGAATTACACGGGAGCTCCTACGAGCAGTACTTC.